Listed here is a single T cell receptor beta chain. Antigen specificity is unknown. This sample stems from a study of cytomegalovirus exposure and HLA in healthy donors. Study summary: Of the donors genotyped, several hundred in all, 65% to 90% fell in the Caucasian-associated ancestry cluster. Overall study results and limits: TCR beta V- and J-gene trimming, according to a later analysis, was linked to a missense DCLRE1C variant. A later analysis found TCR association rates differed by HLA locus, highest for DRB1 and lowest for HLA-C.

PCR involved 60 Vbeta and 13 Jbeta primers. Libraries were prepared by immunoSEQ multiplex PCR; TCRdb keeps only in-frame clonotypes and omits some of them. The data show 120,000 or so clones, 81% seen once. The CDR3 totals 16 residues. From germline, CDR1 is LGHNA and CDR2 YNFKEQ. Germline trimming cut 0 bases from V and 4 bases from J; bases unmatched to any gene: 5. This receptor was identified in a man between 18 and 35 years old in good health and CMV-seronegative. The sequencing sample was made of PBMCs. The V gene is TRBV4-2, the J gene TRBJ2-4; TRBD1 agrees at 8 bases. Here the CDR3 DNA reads TGTGCCAGCAGCCAAGATGGGCAGGGGGCTAAAAACATTCAGTACTTC. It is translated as CASSQDGQGAKNIQYF.